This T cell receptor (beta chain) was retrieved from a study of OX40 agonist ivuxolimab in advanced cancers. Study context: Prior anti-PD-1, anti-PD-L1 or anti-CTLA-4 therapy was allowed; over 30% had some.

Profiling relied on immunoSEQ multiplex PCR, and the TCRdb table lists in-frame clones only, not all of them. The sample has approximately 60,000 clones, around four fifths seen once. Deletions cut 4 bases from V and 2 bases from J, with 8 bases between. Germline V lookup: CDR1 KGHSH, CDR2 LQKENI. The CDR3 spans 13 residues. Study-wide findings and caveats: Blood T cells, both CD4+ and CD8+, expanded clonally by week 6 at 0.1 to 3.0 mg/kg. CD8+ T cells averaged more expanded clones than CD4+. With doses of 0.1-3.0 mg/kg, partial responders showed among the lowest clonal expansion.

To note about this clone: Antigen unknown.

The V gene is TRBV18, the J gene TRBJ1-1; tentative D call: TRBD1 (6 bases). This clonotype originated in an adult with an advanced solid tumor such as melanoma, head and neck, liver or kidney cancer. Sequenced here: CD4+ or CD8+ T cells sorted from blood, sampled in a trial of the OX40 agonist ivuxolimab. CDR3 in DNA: TGTGCCAGCTCACAGGACAGTAACACTGAAGCTTTCTTT. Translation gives CASSQDSNTEAFF. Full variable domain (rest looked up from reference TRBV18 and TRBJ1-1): NAGVMQNPRHLVRRRGQEARLRCSPMKGHSHVYWYRQLPEEGLKFMVYLQKENIIDESGMPKERFSAEFPKEGPSILRIQQVVRGDSAAYFCASSQDSNTEAFFGQGTRLTVV.